The 8 T cell receptor beta chains reported below all come from one sample, sequenced in a study of CD8+ T cells in alopecia areata. TCR sequencing used cDNA made by reverse transcription of extracted RNA. Sequenced by immunoSEQ multiplex PCR; TCRdb stores in-frame clones only, minus some. Altogether 220,000 or so clones are present, around 62% being singletons, with the ten largest covering 0.45%. The sequences come from CD4+ T cells sorted from blood, collected at week 0. All receptors come from a human donor with alopecia areata.

The V and J genes are TRBV29-1 and TRBJ2-5; 8 bases fit TRBD2. Looked up from germline, CDR1 is SQVTM and CDR2 is ANQGSEA. The CDR3 consists of 14 residues. Trimming removed 5 bases from V and 1 base from J; junction bases left unmatched: 6. The CDR3 sequence: CSVHSGTFQETQYF. The CDR3 DNA reads TGCAGCGTTCATAGCGGGACTTTCCAAGAGACCCAGTACTTC.

The V and J genes are TRBV7-9 and TRBJ2-7; TRBD2 matches at 9 bases. The trim removed 4 bases at V and 9 bases at J, leaving 7 bases unmatched. From germline, CDR1 is SEHNR and CDR2 FQNEAQ (reference sequence). This CDR3 comprises 13 residues. The CDR3 is CASSSSSGVRQYF. The CDR3 DNA reads as TGTGCCAGCAGCTCCTCTAGCGGGGTACGGCAGTACTTC.

This clone was recorded a few times. CDR3 sequence: CAWTSAHEQYF. CDR3 DNA sequence: TGTGCCTGGACGTCGGCGCACGAGCAGTACTTC. The V and J genes are TRBV30 and TRBJ2-7; unclear D gene. The CDR3 extends over 11 amino acids. Germline-derived CDR1 and CDR2 are GTSNPN and SVGIG (reference sequence). The V end was cut by 4 bases, the J end by 5 bases, with 9 bases between.

This rearrangement joins TRBV30 to TRBJ2-7; 8 bases agree with TRBD2. V shed 7 bases and J 3 bases; nucleotides not matched to a gene: 11. The CDR3 sequence is 14 residues long. CDR1 GTSNPN and CDR2 SVGIG come from the germline V gene (reference sequence). The CDR3 region has the DNA TGTGCCTCGACTCGGGCGGGGGGCCTCTACGAGCAGTACTTC. It encodes CASTRAGGLYEQYF.

The CDR3 region has the DNA TGTGCCAGCAGCTTAGGCCTATCATCGGGCACAGATACGCAGTATTTT. This translates into CASSLGLSSGTDTQYF. V and J are TRBV7-3 and TRBJ2-3, with D unclear. V lost 2 bases and J lost 1, with 13 bases in between. The CDR3 is 16 amino acids. CDR1 and CDR2 (germline): SGHTA, FQGTGA.

The chain is built from TRBV7-9 and TRBJ1-1; TRBD1 agrees at 9 bases. Per the germline V gene, CDR1 is SEHNR and CDR2 is FQNEAQ (reference sequence). V lost 1 base and J lost 0; bases outside the gene matches: 6. This CDR3 has 17 amino acids. The chain's CDR3 is CASSLEGQGYLNTEAFF. As DNA, the CDR3 is TGTGCCAGCAGCTTAGAGGGACAGGGTTACCTGAACACTGAAGCTTTCTTT.

The genes are TRBV30 and TRBJ2-1; the match to TRBD2 covers 8 bases. The CDR3 contains 14 residues. Germline CDR1 and CDR2: GTSNPN and SVGIG (reference sequence). After removal of 5 bases from V and 4 bases from J, the junction contained 7 bases not matched to a gene. Here the CDR3 DNA reads TGTGCCTGGTTAGCCGGGACTAGTTACAATGAGCAGTTCTTC. It yields the protein CAWLAGTSYNEQFF. The whole variable domain, remainder taken from reference TRBV30 and TRBJ2-1, is SQTIHQWPATLVQPVGSPLSLECTVEGTSNPNLYWYRQAAGRGLQLLFYSVGIGQISSEVPQNLSASRPQDRQFILSSKKLLLSDSGFYLCAWLAGTSYNEQFFGPGTRLTVL.

The chain couples TRBV9 to TRBJ1-2, with D perhaps matching TRBD1 (6 bases). The V gene lost 3 bases and the J gene lost 2 bases, with 8 bases spanning the gap. This CDR3 spans 13 amino acids. The germline CDR1 and CDR2 sequences are SGDLS and YYNGEE. The CDR3 DNA reads TGTGCCAGCAGCGCGGGGGGCAACTATGGCTACACCTTC. It codes for CASSAGGNYGYTF.